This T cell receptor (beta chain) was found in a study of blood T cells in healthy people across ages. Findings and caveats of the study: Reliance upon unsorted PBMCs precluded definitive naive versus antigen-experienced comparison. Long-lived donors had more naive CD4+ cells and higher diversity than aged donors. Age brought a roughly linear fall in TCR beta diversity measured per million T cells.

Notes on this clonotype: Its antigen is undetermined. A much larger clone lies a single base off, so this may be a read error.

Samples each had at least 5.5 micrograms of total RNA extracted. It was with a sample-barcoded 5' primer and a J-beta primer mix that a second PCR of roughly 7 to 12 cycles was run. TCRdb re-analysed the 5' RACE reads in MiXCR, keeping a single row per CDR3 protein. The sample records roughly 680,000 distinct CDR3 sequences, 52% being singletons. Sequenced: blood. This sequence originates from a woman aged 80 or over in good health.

The CDR3 sequence is CASSHATGEQYF. The CDR3 DNA is TGCGCCAGCAGCCACGCAACGGGTGAGCAGTACTTC. The chain combines TRBV4-1 with TRBJ2-5; no definite D call. The CDR3 sequence is 12 residues long. The germline gives CDR1 MGHRA, CDR2 YSYEKL. V lost 3 bases to trimming and J lost 11 bases, with 13 bases between them.